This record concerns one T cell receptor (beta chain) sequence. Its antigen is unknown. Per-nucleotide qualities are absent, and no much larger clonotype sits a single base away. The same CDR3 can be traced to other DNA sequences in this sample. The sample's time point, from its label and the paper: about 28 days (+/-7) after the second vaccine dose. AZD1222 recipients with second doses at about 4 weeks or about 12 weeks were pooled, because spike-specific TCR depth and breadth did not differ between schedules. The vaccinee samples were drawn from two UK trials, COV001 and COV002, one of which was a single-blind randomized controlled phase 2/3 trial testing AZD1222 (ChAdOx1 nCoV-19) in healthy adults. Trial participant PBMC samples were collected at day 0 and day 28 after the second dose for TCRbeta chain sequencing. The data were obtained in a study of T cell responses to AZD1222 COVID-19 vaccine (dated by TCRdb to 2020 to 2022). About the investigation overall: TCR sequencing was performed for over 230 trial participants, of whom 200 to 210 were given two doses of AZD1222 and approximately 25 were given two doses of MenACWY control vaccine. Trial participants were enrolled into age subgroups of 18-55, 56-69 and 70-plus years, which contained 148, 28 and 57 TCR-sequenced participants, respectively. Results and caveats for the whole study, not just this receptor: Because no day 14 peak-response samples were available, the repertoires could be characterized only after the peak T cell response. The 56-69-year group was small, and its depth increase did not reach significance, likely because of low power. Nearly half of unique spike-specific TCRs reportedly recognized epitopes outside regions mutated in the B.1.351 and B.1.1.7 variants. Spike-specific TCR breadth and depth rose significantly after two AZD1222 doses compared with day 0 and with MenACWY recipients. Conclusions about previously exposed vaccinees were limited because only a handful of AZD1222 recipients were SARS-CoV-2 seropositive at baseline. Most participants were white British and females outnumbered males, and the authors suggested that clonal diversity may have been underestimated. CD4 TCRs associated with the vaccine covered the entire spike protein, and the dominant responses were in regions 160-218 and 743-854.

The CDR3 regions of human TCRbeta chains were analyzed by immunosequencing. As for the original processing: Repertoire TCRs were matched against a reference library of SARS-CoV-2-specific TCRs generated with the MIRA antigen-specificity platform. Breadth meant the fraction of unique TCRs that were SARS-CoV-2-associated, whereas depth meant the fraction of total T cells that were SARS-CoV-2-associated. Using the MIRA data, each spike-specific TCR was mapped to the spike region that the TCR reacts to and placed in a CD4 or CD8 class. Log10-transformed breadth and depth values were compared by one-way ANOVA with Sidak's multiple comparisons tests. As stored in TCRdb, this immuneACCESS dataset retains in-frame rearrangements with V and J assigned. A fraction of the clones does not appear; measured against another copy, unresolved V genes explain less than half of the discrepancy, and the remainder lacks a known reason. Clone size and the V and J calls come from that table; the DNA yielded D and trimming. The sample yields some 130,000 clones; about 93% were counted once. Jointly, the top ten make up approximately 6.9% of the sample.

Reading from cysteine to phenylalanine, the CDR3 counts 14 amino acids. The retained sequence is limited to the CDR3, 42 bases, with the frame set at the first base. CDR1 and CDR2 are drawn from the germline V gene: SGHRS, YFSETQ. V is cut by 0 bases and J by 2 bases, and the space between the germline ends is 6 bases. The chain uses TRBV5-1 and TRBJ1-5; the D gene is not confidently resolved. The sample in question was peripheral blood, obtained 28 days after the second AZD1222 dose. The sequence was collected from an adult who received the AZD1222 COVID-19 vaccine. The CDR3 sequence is CASSLVGGNQPQHF. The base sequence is TGCGCCAGCAGCTTGGTTGGGGGCAATCAGCCCCAGCATTTT.